One and the same sample provided the 11 T cell receptor beta chains below, sequenced in a study of early T cells in non-severe SARS-CoV-2 infection. MiXCR, applied by TCRdb to the 5' RACE reads, yields one record per CDR3 protein. The sample lists 75,000 to 100,000 distinct CDR3 sequences, over 15% occurring once. Sequencing used whole blood. The receptors stem from an adult who was a healthcare worker with PCR-confirmed SARS-CoV-2 infection or an uninfected control (not recorded which).

This clonotype was seen more than once but under ten times. J is TRBJ2-1 and V is TRBV5-1; 11 bases map to TRBD2. V lost 4 bases and J lost 8; bases outside the gene matches: 14. This CDR3 has 17 residues. Per germline, CDR1 SGHRS and CDR2 YFSETQ. CDR3 amino acids: CASSPRLAGLLFDEQFF. The CDR3 DNA is TGCGCCAGCAGCCCGCGACTAGCGGGGTTGTTGTTCGATGAGCAGTTCTTC.

This clonotype was detected only once. This chain links TRBV3-1 with TRBJ1-1; D gene uncertain. There are 15 residues in the CDR3. The V gene's germline CDR1 is LGHDT and CDR2 YNNKEL (reference sequence). Between the trimmed V and J ends, which lost 4 bases and 1 base, there was a span of 13 bases. The CDR3 DNA reads as TGTGCCAGCAGCCTTGCTGGTAGGCAGAACACTGAAGCTTTCTTT. It specifies CASSLAGRQNTEAFF. Filled out from reference TRBV3-1 and TRBJ1-1, the complete variable domain reads DTAVSQTPKYLVTQMGNDKSIKCEQNLGHDTMYWYKQDSKKFLKIMFSYNNKELIINETVPNRFSPKSPDKAHLNLHINSLELGDSAVYFCASSLAGRQNTEAFFGQGTRLTVV.

Written as DNA, the CDR3 is TGTGCCAGCAGCTCCCCGGCGGGGGGGCTTTTTGAGCAGTACTTC. This translates into CASSSPAGGLFEQYF. The chain uses TRBV28 and TRBJ2-7; 9 bases map to TRBD2. The CDR3 contains 15 residues. The trim removed 6 bases at V and 7 bases at J, leaving 13 bases unmatched. The V gene's germline CDR1 is MDHEN and CDR2 SYDVKM.

The table lists this clonotype with a few counts. J is TRBJ1-3 and V is TRBV5-1, with TRBD1 as a possible D gene (5 bases). CDR3 length: 13 amino acids. Germline V gene lookup returns CDR1 SGHRS and CDR2 YFSETQ. V shed 4 bases and J shed 5 bases, with 10 bases lying between them. This CDR3 is CASSGDSRNTIYF. The CDR3 DNA follows: TGCGCCAGCAGCGGTGACAGCAGAAACACCATATATTTT.

This clonotype was found a few times. The V call is TRBV12-3 or TRBV12-4, the J call TRBJ2-3; 7 bases map to TRBD1. CDR3 length: 15 amino acids. After removal of 7 bases from V and 1 base from J, the junction contained 8 bases not matched to a gene. In DNA, the CDR3 is TGTGCCAGCAATCCCTCGGGGACAGGCACAGATACGCAGTATTTT. This codes for CASNPSGTGTDTQYF.

Regarding this clonotype: One end of the junction varies from germline; a read error may be responsible. The chain combines TRBV2 with TRBJ2-2, with D uncertain. CDR1 SNHLY and CDR2 FYNNEI come from the germline V gene. The CDR3 contains 14 residues. The CDR3 region has the DNA TGTGCCAGCAGGGAAGGTCTAGAGATCGGGGAGCTGTTTTTT. It yields the protein CASREGLEIGELFF. Full variable domain (missing parts from reference TRBV2 and TRBJ2-2): EPEVTQTPSHQVTQMGQEVILRCVPISNHLYFYWYRQILGQKVEFLVSFYNNEISEKSEIFDDQFSVERPDGSNFTLKIRSTKLEDSAMYFCASREGLEIGELFFGEGSRLTVL.

This clonotype was observed once. The chain combines TRBV27 with TRBJ2-1, with 13 positions matching TRBD2. This CDR3 is built from 15 residues. Germline CDR1 and CDR2: MNHEY and SMNVEV (reference sequence). V trimming: 2 bases; J trimming: 8 bases; junction bases outside the gene matches: 3. CDR3 DNA: TGTGCCAGCAGTTTAACTAGCGGGAGGGAGGATGAGCAGTTCTTC. Translating gives CASSLTSGREDEQFF.

This clonotype was counted at least ten times. CDR3 in DNA: TGTGCCAGCTCACATACCGGGACAGGGCTCGACTATGGCTACACCTTC. Translated: CASSHTGTGLDYGYTF. This chain joins TRBV18 and TRBJ1-2, with 9 bases lining up with TRBD1. J gave up 3 bases and V 4 bases, and 9 bases lay outside the gene matches. Germline values: CDR1 KGHSH, CDR2 LQKENI. CDR3 length equals 16 residues.

In its sample, this clonotype was seen a few times. The CDR3, as DNA: TGTGCCAGCAGCTCACAGACAGGGAGAGACCAAGAGACCCAGTACTTC. It yields the protein CASSSQTGRDQETQYF. The chain couples TRBV7-9 to TRBJ2-5; 7 bases fit TRBD1. The CDR3 sequence is 16 residues long. Per germline, CDR1 SEHNR and CDR2 FQNEAQ (reference sequence). After removal of 4 bases from V and 0 bases from J, the junction contained 8 bases not matched to a gene.

The sample holds a few counts of this clonotype. The chain joins TRBV9 to TRBJ1-1; 8 bases fit TRBD1. This CDR3 is 15 amino acids long. Losses at the gene ends were 4 bases for V and 5 bases for J; bases not matched to a gene: 10. Germline V gene lookup returns CDR1 SGDLS and CDR2 YYNGEE. The CDR3 nucleotides are TGTGCCAGCAGCTCCGCAGGGGGCGCGGGGACTGAAGCTTTCTTT. This codes for CASSSAGGAGTEAFF.

The sample holds many counts of this clonotype. V usage is TRBV10-3 and J usage is TRBJ2-7, with TRBD1 as a possible D gene (6 bases). Germline V gene sequence: CDR1 ENHRY, CDR2 SYGVKD. The CDR3 is 14 residues long. Between the trimmed V and J ends, which lost 5 bases and 6 bases, there was a span of 17 bases. Here the CDR3 reads CAISRQAETPEQYF. The CDR3 nucleotides read TGTGCCATCAGTAGACAGGCCGAGACGCCCGAGCAGTACTTC.